This T cell receptor beta chain originates from a study of cytomegalovirus exposure and HLA in healthy donors. Primers included in the PCR were 60 Vbeta and 13 Jbeta primers. Clones were read by immunoSEQ multiplex PCR, and TCRdb kept only the in-frame ones, dropping some. The sample carries 100,000 to 120,000 clones, about 78% recorded once. As to this clone: Antigen: not known.

The germline V gene has CDR1 LNHDA and CDR2 SQIVND (reference sequence). The V end lost 6 bases, the J end lost 6 bases, and 18 bases lay between the germline ends. The CDR3 runs 15 residues. Broader study findings: As a later analysis showed, several of the most significant clusters appeared to be linked to common viral pathogens.

The source is a man aged 25 to 40 in good health and CMV-seronegative. The chain joins TRBV19 to TRBJ2-1; TRBD1 might be the D (6 bases). Sequencing was carried out using PBMCs. In DNA form, the CDR3 reads TGTGCCAGTAGAACCGACAGGAACCCGGGCAATGAGCAGTTCTTC. Protein sequence: CASRTDRNPGNEQFF.